This TCR beta chain derives from a study of molecular identifiers for immune sequencing clone quantification. The germline CDR1 and CDR2 sequences are MGHDK and SYGVNS. With 0 bases removed from V and 3 bases from J, the gap between germline ends came to 8 bases. This CDR3 comprises 14 residues. In this sample, this clonotype turned up many times. TCRdb independently ran MiXCR on the PCR reads; one entry per CDR3 protein. This sample carries 400,000 to 600,000 distinct CDR3 sequences, roughly 24% of them seen once, and the ten largest clones take around 0.76%. Specimen: naive CD8+ T cells from blood, with Jurkat cell RNA spiked in. Subset: FACS-sorted CD8+CD4-CCR7+CD45RA+ naive T cells. The receptor was derived from a human donor in good health. Some libraries in this study had Jurkat cell RNA spiked in. The genes are TRBV25-1 and TRBJ1-2, with no clear D. CDR3 sequence reads: CASSEYSPDYGYTF. CDR3 sequence (DNA): TGTGCCAGCAGTGAATATAGTCCAGACTATGGCTACACCTTC.